The clone carrying this T cell receptor (beta chain) was seen once. The sample belongs to a study of T cell changes during pregnancy in multiple sclerosis. Sequencing used immunoSEQ multiplex PCR; TCRdb keeps in-frame clones, though not all of them. Here the sample spans tens of thousands of clones, roughly 94% being singletons. V trimming: 4 bases; J trimming: 6 bases; junction bases outside the gene matches: 5. Per the germline V gene, CDR1 is SGHRS and CDR2 is YFSETQ. This CDR3 contains 13 residues. The receptor was derived from a female donor in good health, enrolled as a control in a pregnancy study. The chain couples TRBV5-1 to TRBJ1-1; TRBD1 matches 8 bases. This specimen consisted of peripheral blood, obtained in the second trimester of pregnancy. CDR3 coding DNA: TGCGCCAGCAGCGTCGACAGGGGCTCTGAAGCTTTCTTT. Its translation: CASSVDRGSEAFF.